Presented here are 9 T cell receptor beta chains from one specimen sequenced in a study of CD8 T cells in ankylosing spondylitis. TCRdb reprocessed the 5' RACE reads with MiXCR, giving one entry per CDR3 protein. Here the sample spans about 250,000 distinct CDR3 sequences, roughly 8.2% being singletons. The sample comprised blood, either unsorted or a sorted T cell fraction (not recorded which). These receptors originate from a female donor with ankylosing spondylitis or in good health (not recorded which).

At least ten counts were recorded for this clonotype. The gene calls are TRBV15 and TRBJ2-7, with TRBD1 matching over 7 bases. CDR1 and CDR2 (germline): LNHNV, YYDKDF (reference sequence). The J segment lost 6 bases and the V segment lost 0 bases, leaving 11 bases of the junction unmatched. The CDR3 sequence is 16 residues long. In DNA form, the CDR3 reads TGTGCCACCAGCAGAGATCGGGTAACAGGGGCGGGCGAGCAGTACTTC. Encoded protein: CATSRDRVTGAGEQYF.

This clonotype was counted many times. The chain recombines TRBV20-1 with TRBJ1-6, with 7 bases lining up with TRBD1. The V gene's germline CDR1 is DFQATT and CDR2 SNEGSKA (reference sequence). The CDR3 covers 13 residues. The J segment lost 6 bases and the V segment lost 6 bases, leaving 5 bases of the junction unmatched. CDR3 loop: CSAGTGVNSPLHF. The CDR3 DNA sequence: TGCAGTGCAGGAACAGGGGTTAATTCACCCCTCCACTTT.

This clonotype was detected ten times or more. The gene calls are TRBV10-3 and TRBJ1-2; no clear D gene. This CDR3 comprises 11 residues. Per germline, CDR1 ENHRY and CDR2 SYGVKD. V lost 8 bases and J lost 8, with 12 bases in between. CDR3 amino acids: CAIPDGKGYTF. CDR3 nucleotide sequence: TGTGCCATCCCAGATGGAAAAGGCTACACCTTC.

Many counts were recorded for this clonotype. The DNA for the CDR3 is TGCAGCGTTGCGGCAGGGGAGTACTATGGCTACACCTTC. Translated: CSVAAGEYYGYTF. The V gene is TRBV29-1, the J gene TRBJ1-2; perhaps TRBD1 as D (6 bases). The CDR3 sequence is 13 residues long. Germline V lookup: CDR1 SQVTM, CDR2 ANQGSEA. The V and J ends lost 4 bases and 3 bases respectively, with 12 bases between them.

This clonotype was seen many times. The V gene is TRBV20-1, the J gene TRBJ2-1; the match to TRBD2 covers 16 bases. Germline V lookup: CDR1 DFQATT, CDR2 SNEGSKA (reference sequence). The CDR3 loop spans 21 amino acids. Unmatched junction bases numbered 19, after V lost 1 base and J lost 7 bases. The CDR3 sequence is CSARGFHLTGLAGGPSNEQFF. DNA of the CDR3: TGCAGTGCTAGAGGTTTCCATCTAACGGGACTAGCGGGAGGGCCTAGTAATGAGCAGTTCTTC.

This clonotype has at least ten counts. The chain employs TRBV20-1 and TRBJ2-1; tentative D call: TRBD2 (6 bases). Germline V gene sequence: CDR1 DFQATT, CDR2 SNEGSKA (reference sequence). Trimming removed 6 bases at V and 7 bases at J, with 19 bases between. The CDR3 length is 14 residues. CDR3 nucleotide sequence: TGCAGTGCAACCTTCCGGGAGCGGAATAATGAGCAGTTCTTC. It translates to CSATFRERNNEQFF.

This chain connects TRBV7-2 to TRBJ2-1; D is undetermined. CDR1 is SGHTA, CDR2 FQGNSA, per germline. The V and J ends lost 4 bases and 5 bases respectively, with 6 bases between them. The CDR3 totals 12 residues. CDR3 residues: CASSSFDNEQFF. CDR3 nucleotides: TGTGCCAGCAGCTCCTTCGACAATGAGCAGTTCTTC.

This clonotype was seen many times. The chain couples TRBV12-5 to TRBJ1-1; D call uncertain. Deletions cut 5 bases from V and 9 bases from J, with 19 bases between. Germline V gene data show CDR1 as LGHNT and CDR2 as FRNRAP. This CDR3 region has 14 residues. The CDR3 protein is CASGLTRAGLQAFF. Written as DNA, the CDR3 is TGTGCTAGTGGTCTAACCCGGGCAGGCCTACAAGCTTTCTTT.

Many counts were recorded for this clonotype. This chain uses TRBV12-3 or TRBV12-4 with TRBJ1-2; D is undetermined. CDR3 size: 13 residues. The V end was cut by 1 base, the J end by 1 base, with 4 bases between. Here the CDR3 reads CASSLGFNYGYTF. In DNA form, the CDR3 reads TGTGCCAGCAGTTTAGGATTTAACTATGGCTACACCTTC.